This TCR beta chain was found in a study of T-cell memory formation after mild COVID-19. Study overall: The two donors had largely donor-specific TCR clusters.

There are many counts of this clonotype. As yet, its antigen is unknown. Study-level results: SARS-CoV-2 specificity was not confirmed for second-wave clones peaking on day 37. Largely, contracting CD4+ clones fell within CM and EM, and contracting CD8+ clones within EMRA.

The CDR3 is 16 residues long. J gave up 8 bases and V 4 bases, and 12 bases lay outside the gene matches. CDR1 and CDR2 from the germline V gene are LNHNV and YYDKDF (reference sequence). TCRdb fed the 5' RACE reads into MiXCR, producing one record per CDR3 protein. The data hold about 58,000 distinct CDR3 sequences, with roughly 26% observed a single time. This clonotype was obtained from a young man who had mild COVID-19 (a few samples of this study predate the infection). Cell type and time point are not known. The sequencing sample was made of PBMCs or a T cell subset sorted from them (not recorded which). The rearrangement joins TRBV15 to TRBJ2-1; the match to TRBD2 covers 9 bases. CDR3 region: CATSILAGSAKDEQFF. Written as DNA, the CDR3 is TGTGCCACCAGCATCCTAGCGGGGTCGGCTAAGGATGAGCAGTTCTTC.